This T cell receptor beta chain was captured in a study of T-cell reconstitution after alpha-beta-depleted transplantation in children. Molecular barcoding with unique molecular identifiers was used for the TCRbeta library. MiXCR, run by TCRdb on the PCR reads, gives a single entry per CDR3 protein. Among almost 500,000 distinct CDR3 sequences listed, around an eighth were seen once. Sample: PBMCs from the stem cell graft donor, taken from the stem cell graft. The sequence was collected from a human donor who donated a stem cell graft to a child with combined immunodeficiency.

Here the CDR3 reads CASSSGLGNTEAFF. In DNA, the CDR3 is TGCGCCAGCAGCTCGGGACTCGGAAACACTGAAGCTTTCTTT. The rearrangement uses TRBV5-1 and TRBJ1-1; tentatively, D is TRBD1 (5 bases). CDR3 length: 14 residues. CDR1 is SGHRS and CDR2 is YFSETQ in the germline V gene. Deletions cut 3 bases from V and 2 bases from J, with 11 bases between.